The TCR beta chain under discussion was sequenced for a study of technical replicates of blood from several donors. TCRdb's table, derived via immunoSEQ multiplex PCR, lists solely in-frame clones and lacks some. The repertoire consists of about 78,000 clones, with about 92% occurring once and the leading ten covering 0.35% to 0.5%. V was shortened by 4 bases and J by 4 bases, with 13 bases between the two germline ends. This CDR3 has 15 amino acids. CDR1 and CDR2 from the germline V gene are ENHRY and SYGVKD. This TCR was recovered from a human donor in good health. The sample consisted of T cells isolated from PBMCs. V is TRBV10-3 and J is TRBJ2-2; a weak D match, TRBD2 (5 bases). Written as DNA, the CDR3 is TGTGCCATCAGTGCCTATGGCGGAGGCACCGGGGAGCTGTTTTTT. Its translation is CAISAYGGGTGELFF.